This T cell receptor beta chain was profiled in a study of T-cell reconstitution after alpha-beta-depleted transplantation in children. Preparation of the TCRbeta library was carried out with unique molecular identifiers. TCRdb processed the PCR reads anew with MiXCR; each CDR3 protein has one entry. The data show around 200,000 distinct CDR3 sequences, approximately 9% seen once. CDR1 is MNHNY, CDR2 SVGAGI, per germline (reference sequence). The CDR3 is 13 residues long. Unmatched junction bases numbered 3, after V lost 8 bases and J lost 1 base. This clonotype came up a few times. The clonotype originates from a human donor who donated a stem cell graft to a child with acute lymphoblastic leukemia. The V and J genes are TRBV6-6 and TRBJ1-2, with 8 bases fitting TRBD1. Here the sequenced sample was PBMCs from the stem cell graft donor, taken from the stem cell graft. CDR3 sequence (DNA): TGTGCCAGCCAGACAGGGGATAACTATGGCTACACCTTC. Translation: CASQTGDNYGYTF.